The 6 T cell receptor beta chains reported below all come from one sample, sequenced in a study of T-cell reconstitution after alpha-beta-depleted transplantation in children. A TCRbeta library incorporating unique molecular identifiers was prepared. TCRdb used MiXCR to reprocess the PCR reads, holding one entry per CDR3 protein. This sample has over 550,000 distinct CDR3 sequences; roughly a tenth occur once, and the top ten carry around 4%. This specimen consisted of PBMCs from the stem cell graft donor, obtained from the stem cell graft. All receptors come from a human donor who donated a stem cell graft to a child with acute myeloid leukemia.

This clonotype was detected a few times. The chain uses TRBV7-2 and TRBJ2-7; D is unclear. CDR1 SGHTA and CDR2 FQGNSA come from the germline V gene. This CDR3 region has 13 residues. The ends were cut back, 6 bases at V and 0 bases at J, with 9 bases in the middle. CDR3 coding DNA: TGTGCCAGCAGTACGGAAAACTCCTACGAGCAGTACTTC. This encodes CASSTENSYEQYF.

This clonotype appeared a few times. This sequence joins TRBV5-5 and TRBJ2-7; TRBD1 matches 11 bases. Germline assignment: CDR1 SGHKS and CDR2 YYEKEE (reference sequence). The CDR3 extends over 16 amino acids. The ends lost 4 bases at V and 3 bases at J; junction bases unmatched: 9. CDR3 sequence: CASSHRDRGIDYEQYF. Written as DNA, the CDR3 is TGTGCCAGCAGCCATCGGGACAGGGGGATAGACTACGAGCAGTACTTC. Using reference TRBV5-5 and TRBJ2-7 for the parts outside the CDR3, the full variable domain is DAGVTQSPTHLIKTRGQQVTLRCSPISGHKSVSWYQQVLGQGPQFIFQYYEKEERGRGNFPDRFSARQFPNYSSELNVNALLLGDSALYLCASSHRDRGIDYEQYFGPGTRLTVT.

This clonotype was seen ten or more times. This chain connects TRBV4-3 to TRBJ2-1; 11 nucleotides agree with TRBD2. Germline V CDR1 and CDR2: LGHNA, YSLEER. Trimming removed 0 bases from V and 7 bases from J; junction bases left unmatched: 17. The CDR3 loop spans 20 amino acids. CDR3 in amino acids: CASSQDLIGGTSGRGNEQFF. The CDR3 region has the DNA TGCGCCAGCAGCCAAGACCTAATAGGGGGAACTAGCGGGAGAGGGAATGAGCAGTTCTTC.

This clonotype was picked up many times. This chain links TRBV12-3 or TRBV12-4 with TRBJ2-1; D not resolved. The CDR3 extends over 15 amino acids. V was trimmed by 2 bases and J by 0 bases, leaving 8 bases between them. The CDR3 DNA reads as TGTGCCAGCAGTTTAAAGCGTAGCTCCTACAATGAGCAGTTCTTC. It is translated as CASSLKRSSYNEQFF.

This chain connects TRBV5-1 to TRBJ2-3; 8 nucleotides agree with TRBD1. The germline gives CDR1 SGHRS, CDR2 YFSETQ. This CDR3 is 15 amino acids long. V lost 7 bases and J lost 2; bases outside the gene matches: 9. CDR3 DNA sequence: TGCGCCAGCTCATCGGACAGGGCTGACACAGATACGCAGTATTTT. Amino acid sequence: CASSSDRADTDTQYF.

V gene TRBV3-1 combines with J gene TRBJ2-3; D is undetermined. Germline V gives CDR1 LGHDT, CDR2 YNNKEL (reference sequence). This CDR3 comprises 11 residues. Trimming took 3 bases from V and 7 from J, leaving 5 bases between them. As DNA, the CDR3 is TGTGCCAGCAGCCAGACCCATACGCAGTATTTT. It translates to CASSQTHTQYF.